A selection of T cell receptor beta chains follows, all from one sample in a study of long-term antiretroviral therapy in people with HIV. The data were produced by immunoSEQ multiplex PCR, yet TCRdb's version contains in-frame clones alone and is incomplete. The sample carries 18,000 or so clones, roughly 73% recorded once. The source was unsorted PBMCs, collected at the start of antiretroviral therapy, before treatment. The receptor set was obtained from a woman in her 40s with HIV. CDR3s include the opening cysteine and the closing phenylalanine or tryptophan. Each record gives: D gene, J gene, clone size, V gene, CDR3 DNA, CDR3 protein. D genes are given only for firm matches. Clone size is given for some rows only: seen once, a few or many times, or a class if the clone is expanded.

TRBD1	TRBJ1-5	few	TRBV30	TGTGCCTGGAGTTGGAGCGGAGGGGGCGGGCAGCCCCAGCATTTT	CAWSWSGGGGQPQHF
NA	TRBJ2-7	NA	TRBV10-3	TGTGCCAGCCTGGGACCGCTCTACGAGCAGTACTTC	CASLGPLYEQYF
NA	TRBJ2-3	NA	TRBV7-9	TGTGCCAGCAGCTTAGCCCCCCCGAGTCTGGGCACAGATACGCAGTATTTT	CASSLAPPSLGTDTQYF
TRBD2	TRBJ2-1	NA	TRBV28	TGTGCCAGCAGCGGGCTAGCGGGGACCTACAATGAGCAGTTCTTC	CASSGLAGTYNEQFF
NA	TRBJ2-7	few	TRBV28	TGTGCCAGCAGCCTTAATACGGGGGACGAGCAGTACTTC	CASSLNTGDEQYF
TRBD1	TRBJ1-1	NA	TRBV7-3	TGTGCCAGCAGTCGGGACAGAGCCCAGGAAGCTTTCTTT	CASSRDRAQEAFF
NA	TRBJ1-2	NA	TRBV7-9	TGTGCCAGCAGCTCAGGGGCCGGAGGCTACACCTTC	CASSSGAGGYTF
TRBD1	TRBJ1-2	NA	TRBV5-1	TGCGCCAGCAGCTTAGGACAGGGGGATGGCTACACCTTC	CASSLGQGDGYTF
TRBD1	TRBJ2-2	few	TRBV9	TGTGCCAGCAGCGTCCCTACAGGGGGCGCGGACACCGGGGAGCTGTTTTTT	CASSVPTGGADTGELFF
NA	TRBJ2-3	NA	TRBV5-1	TGCGCCAGCAGCTTGGATTCTGGGGGCCCTAGCACAGATACGCAGTATTTT	CASSLDSGGPSTDTQYF
NA	TRBJ2-1	once	TRBV29-1	TGCAGCGTTGAGGGCCTAGTCAGATCCTACAATGAGCAGTTCTTC	CSVEGLVRSYNEQFF
NA	TRBJ2-3	NA	TRBV5-1	TGCGCCAGCAGCTTGGCACTACAAACAACAGATACGCAGTATTTT	CASSLALQTTDTQYF
NA	TRBJ1-3	NA	TRBV5-1	TGCGCCAGCAGCCCGGACGGGAGCTCTGGAAACACCATATATTTT	CASSPDGSSGNTIYF
NA	TRBJ2-3	NA	TRBV30	TGTGCCTGGAGTGAGGGACTGGGGGTGATAGATACGCAGTATTTT	CAWSEGLGVIDTQYF
TRBD1	TRBJ2-3	NA	TRBV4-1	TGCGCCAGCAGCCCCCGGACAGGACACACAGATACGCAGTATTTT	CASSPRTGHTDTQYF
NA	TRBJ1-5	NA	TRBV7-2	TGTGCCAGCAGCTTAGCGGCTATGGGGATCGAGCCCCAGCATTTT	CASSLAAMGIEPQHF
NA	TRBJ2-7	once	TRBV27	TGTGCCAGCAGTTTCCGACCCCAATTCTCCTACGAGCAGTACTTC	CASSFRPQFSYEQYF
NA	TRBJ1-2	NA	TRBV30	TGTGCCTGGAGGCAGGGGAAGGCCTATGGCTACACCTTC	CAWRQGKAYGYTF
NA	TRBJ1-1	once	TRBV6-5	TGTGCCAGCAGTTATTCGGGTCGTGGGAACACTGAAGCTTTCTTT	CASSYSGRGNTEAFF
TRBD1	TRBJ1-2	NA	TRBV4-2	TGTGCCAGCAGCCAAGAGACGGGACAGGGGAAGGATGGCTACACCTTC	CASSQETGQGKDGYTF
NA	TRBJ1-1	NA	TRBV9	TGTGCCAGCAGCGAAAGACAAAACTGGAACACTGAAGCTTTCTTT	CASSERQNWNTEAFF
TRBD1	TRBJ1-3	NA	TRBV6-6	TGTGCCAGCAGTTACCCAGGGGGCAGCTCTGGAAACACCATATATTTT	CASSYPGGSSGNTIYF
NA	TRBJ1-2	NA	TRBV5-5	TGTGCCAGCAGCTTGGTATCCGGGGGCTATGGCTACACCTTC	CASSLVSGGYGYTF
TRBD1	TRBJ1-3	NA	TRBV5-1	TGCGCCAGCAGTCCGGGACAGGGGAGTGGAAACACCATATATTTT	CASSPGQGSGNTIYF
TRBD1	TRBJ1-2	NA	TRBV5-8	TGTGCCAGCAGCTTCCAGACAGGGCGATATGGCTACACCTTC	CASSFQTGRYGYTF
TRBD2	TRBJ2-3	NA	TRBV4-2	TGTGCCAGCAGCCAAGAGGTCCCGGGACTAGCGGGCCTCACAGATACGCAGTATTTT	CASSQEVPGLAGLTDTQYF
TRBD2	TRBJ2-1	NA	TRBV13	TGTGCCAGCAGCCCATTATATAGCGGGGGGGAGTACAATGAGCAGTTCTTC	CASSPLYSGGEYNEQFF
NA	TRBJ1-4	NA	TRBV6-4	TGTGCCAGCCACCGGAGCGAAAAACTGTTTTTT	CASHRSEKLFF
TRBD2	TRBJ2-2	NA	TRBV2	TGTGCCAGCAGTCGGGAGCGGGGTGACACCGGGGAGCTGTTTTTT	CASSRERGDTGELFF
TRBD1	TRBJ2-1	once	TRBV5-6	TGTGCCAGCAGAACCGTTACCGGGACAGACTACAATGAGCAGTTCTTC	CASRTVTGTDYNEQFF
TRBD2	TRBJ2-5	NA	TRBV4-3	TGCGCCAGCAGCCAAGTGGCGGGAGGGGGGAATAGCGGGACCCAGTACTTC	CASSQVAGGGNSGTQYF
NA	TRBJ1-4	NA	TRBV19	TGTGCCAGTAGTATGGAGGGGACTTCAAAACTGTTTTTT	CASSMEGTSKLFF
TRBD1	TRBJ2-7	NA	TRBV6-5	TGTGCCAGCAGGGCAACCGGGACAGGGGGCTACGAGCAGTACTTC	CASRATGTGGYEQYF
TRBD1	TRBJ2-7	few	TRBV28	TGTGCCAGCAGTCCCCGGACAGGGAACTCCTACGAGCAGTACTTC	CASSPRTGNSYEQYF
NA	TRBJ2-2	once	TRBV7-9	TGTGCCAGCAGCTTAGAGTTTGGACCCGGGGAGCTGTTTTTT	CASSLEFGPGELFF
NA	TRBJ2-2	NA	TRBV7-2	TGTGCCAGCAGGGCGGGGGCCTCGGGCACCGGGGAGCTGTTTTTT	CASRAGASGTGELFF
NA	TRBJ1-6	few	TRBV5-1	TGCGCCAGCAGCTTAGGGGGGAATTCACCCCTCCACTTT	CASSLGGNSPLHF
TRBD2	TRBJ2-3	NA	TRBV9	TGTGCCAGCGCCATCGGCGGGGGGGCCCCCGGTACGCAGTATTTT	CASAIGGGAPGTQYF
NA	TRBJ2-7	NA	TRBV5-1	TGCGCCAGCAGTTTCCGGACACCCCTTGGGGAGCAGTACTTC	CASSFRTPLGEQYF
TRBD1	TRBJ1-2	NA	TRBV6-1	TGTGCCAGCAGTGAGGGACAGATAGGGAACTATGGCTACACCTTC	CASSEGQIGNYGYTF
TRBD1	TRBJ2-7	NA	TRBV7-2	TGTGCCAGCAGACCTCCGGGACAGGGGTCCTACGAGCAGTACTTC	CASRPPGQGSYEQYF
TRBD1	TRBJ1-1	NA	TRBV18	TGTGCCAGCTCACGACGGACAGGGAGGAACACTGAAGCTTTCTTT	CASSRRTGRNTEAFF
NA	TRBJ2-5	NA	TRBV5-6	TGTGCCAGCAGCTTGCCTCCAGAGACCCAGTACTTC	CASSLPPETQYF
NA	TRBJ2-7	medium-sized	TRBV7-6	TGTGCCAGCAGCTCCCGACGTGAGGTGGGGGCTCCAACCTACGAGCAGTACTTC	CASSSRREVGAPTYEQYF
NA	TRBJ1-2	NA	TRBV4-3	TGCGCCAGCAGCCAAGATGCAGGGGAGGTTGGCTATGGCTACACCTTC	CASSQDAGEVGYGYTF
TRBD2	TRBJ2-2	NA	TRBV2	TGTGCCAGCAAGCTGCTAGCGGGGGGGGCGAACACCGGGGAGCTGTTTTTT	CASKLLAGGANTGELFF
TRBD1	TRBJ1-5	once	TRBV7-2	TGTGCCAGCAGCCCCAGGACAGGTGCCAATCAGCCCCAGCATTTT	CASSPRTGANQPQHF
NA	TRBJ1-3	NA	TRBV4-1	TGCGCCAGCAGCCATGGCAGGGAGGGCTTCTCTGGAAACACCATATATTTT	CASSHGREGFSGNTIYF